This T cell receptor beta chain was found in a study of cytomegalovirus exposure and HLA in healthy donors. Findings and caveats of the study: When a later analysis was performed, an Asian-associated ancestry cluster reportedly had fewer N-insertions than the roughly 690-donor mean. In a later analysis, TCR beta V- and J-gene trimming was associated with a missense DCLRE1C variant. For most TCR beta V segments, an earlier analysis put the productive rate at about 90% or about 30% of the time. The likely explanation for a cluster of highly shared sequence variants was sequencing artifact.

About this clone itself: Its antigen is undetermined.

Looked up from germline, CDR1 is SGHVS and CDR2 is FNYEAQ. Losses at the gene ends were 5 bases for V and 0 bases for J; bases not matched to a gene: 17. The CDR3 extends over 20 amino acids. Primers included in the PCR were 60 Vbeta and 13 Jbeta primers. Only in-frame clones appear in the TCRdb table, and some are missing; sequencing was by immunoSEQ multiplex PCR. The sample records some 120,000 clones, about 73% being singletons. This chain joins TRBV7-6 and TRBJ2-3; 10 positions agree with TRBD2. The TCR sequence derives from a woman between 45 and 65 years old in good health and CMV-seropositive. Material: PBMCs. CDR3 sequence (DNA): TGTGCCAGCAGCGCTCCCGTTAGCGGGGGGACCCGGGGAAGCACAGATACGCAGTATTTT. It translates to CASSAPVSGGTRGSTDTQYF. Full variable domain (outside the CDR3, taken from reference TRBV7-6 and TRBJ2-3): GAGVSQSPRYKVTKRGQDVALRCDPISGHVSLYWYRQALGQGPEFLTYFNYEAQQDKSGLPNDRFSAERPEGSISTLTIQRTEQRDSAMYRCASSAPVSGGTRGSTDTQYFGPGTRLTVL.